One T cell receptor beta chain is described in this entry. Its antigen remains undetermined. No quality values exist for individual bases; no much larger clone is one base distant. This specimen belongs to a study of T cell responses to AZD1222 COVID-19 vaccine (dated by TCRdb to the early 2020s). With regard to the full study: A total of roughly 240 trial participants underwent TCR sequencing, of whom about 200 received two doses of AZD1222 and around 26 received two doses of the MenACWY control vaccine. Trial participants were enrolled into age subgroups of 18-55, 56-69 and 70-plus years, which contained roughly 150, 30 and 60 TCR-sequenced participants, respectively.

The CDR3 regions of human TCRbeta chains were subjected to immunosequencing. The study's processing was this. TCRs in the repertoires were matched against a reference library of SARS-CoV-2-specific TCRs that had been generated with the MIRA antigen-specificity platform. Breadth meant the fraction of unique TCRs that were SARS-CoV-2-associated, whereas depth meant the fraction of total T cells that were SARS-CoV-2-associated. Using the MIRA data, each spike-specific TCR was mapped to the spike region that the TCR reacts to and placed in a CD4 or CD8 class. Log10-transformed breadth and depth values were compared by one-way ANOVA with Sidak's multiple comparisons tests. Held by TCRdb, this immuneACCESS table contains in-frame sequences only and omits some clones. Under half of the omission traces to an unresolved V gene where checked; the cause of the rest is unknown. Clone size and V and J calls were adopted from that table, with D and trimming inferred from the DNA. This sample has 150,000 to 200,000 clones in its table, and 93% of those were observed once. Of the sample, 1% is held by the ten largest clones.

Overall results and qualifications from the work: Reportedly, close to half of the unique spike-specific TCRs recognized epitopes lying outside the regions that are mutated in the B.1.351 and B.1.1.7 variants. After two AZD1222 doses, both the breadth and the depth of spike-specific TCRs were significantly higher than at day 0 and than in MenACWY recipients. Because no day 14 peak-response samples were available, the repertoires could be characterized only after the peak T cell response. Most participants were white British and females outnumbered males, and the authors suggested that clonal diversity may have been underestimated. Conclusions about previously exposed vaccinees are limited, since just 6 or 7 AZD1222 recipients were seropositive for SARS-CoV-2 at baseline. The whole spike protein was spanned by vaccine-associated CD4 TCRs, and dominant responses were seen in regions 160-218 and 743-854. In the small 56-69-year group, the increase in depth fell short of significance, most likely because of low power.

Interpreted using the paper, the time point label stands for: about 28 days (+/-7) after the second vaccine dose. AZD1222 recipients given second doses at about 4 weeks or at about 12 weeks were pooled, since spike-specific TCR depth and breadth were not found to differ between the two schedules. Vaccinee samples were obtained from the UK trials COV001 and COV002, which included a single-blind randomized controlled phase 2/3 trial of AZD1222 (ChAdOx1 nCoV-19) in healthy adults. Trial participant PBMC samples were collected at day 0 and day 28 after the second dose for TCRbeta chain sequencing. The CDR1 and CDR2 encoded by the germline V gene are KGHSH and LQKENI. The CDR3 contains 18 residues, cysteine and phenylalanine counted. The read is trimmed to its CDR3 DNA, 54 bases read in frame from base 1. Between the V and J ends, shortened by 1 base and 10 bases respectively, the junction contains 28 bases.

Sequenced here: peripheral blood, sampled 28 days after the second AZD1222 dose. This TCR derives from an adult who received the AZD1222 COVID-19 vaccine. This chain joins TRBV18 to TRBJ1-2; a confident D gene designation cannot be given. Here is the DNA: TGTGCCAGCTCACCACAGGTTCTCCGGCCGGGCCCACCAGCGCTCTACACCTTC. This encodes CASSPQVLRPGPPALYTF.